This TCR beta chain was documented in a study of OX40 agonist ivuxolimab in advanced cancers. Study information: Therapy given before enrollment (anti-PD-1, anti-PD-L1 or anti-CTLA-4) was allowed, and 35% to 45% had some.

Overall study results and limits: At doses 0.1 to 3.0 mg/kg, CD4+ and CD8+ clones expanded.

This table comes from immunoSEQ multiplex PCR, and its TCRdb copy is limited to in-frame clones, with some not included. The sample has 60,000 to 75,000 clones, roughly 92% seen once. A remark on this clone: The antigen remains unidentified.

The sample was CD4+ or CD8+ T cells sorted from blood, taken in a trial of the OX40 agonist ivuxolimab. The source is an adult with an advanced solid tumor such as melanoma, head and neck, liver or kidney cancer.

Written as DNA, the CDR3 is TGTGCCAGCAGGGACGCCAATCAGCCCCAGCATTTT. Translated, it gives CASRDANQPQHF. The genes are TRBV6-5 and TRBJ1-5, with D unresolved. CDR1 and CDR2 (germline): MNHEY, SVGAGI. Trimming removed 6 bases from V and 3 bases from J, with 6 bases in between. This CDR3 is 12 amino acids long.